The rows below give T cell receptor beta chains drawn from one sample of a study of OX40 agonist ivuxolimab in advanced cancers. Sequencing was performed with immunoSEQ multiplex PCR; in TCRdb, only in-frame clones are kept and a portion is missing. This table has approximately 94,000 clones, around 91% appearing once. The sample here was CD4+ or CD8+ T cells sorted from blood, taken in a trial of the OX40 agonist ivuxolimab. These receptor sequences come from an adult with an advanced solid tumor such as melanoma, head and neck, liver or kidney cancer. Each CDR3 is given with its conserved first and last residue. Fields, in order: D gene, clone size, V gene, J gene, CDR3 protein, CDR3 DNA. A D gene is named only where the DNA matches it firmly. Clone size appears in some rows only: once, few, many, or a class for an expanded clone.

>TRBD2|NA|TRBV27|TRBJ2-7
CASSFRASKRGGLNEQYF
TGTGCCAGCAGTTTTAGGGCCTCCAAACGGGGGGGCCTGAACGAGCAGTACTTC
>TRBD1|few|TRBV19|TRBJ2-7
CASGTDRFYEQYF
TGTGCCAGCGGGACAGATAGATTCTACGAGCAGTACTTC
>NA|NA|TRBV9|TRBJ1-5
CASSLSYAQPQHF
TGTGCCAGCAGCTTGTCGTACGCTCAGCCCCAGCATTTT
>NA|once|TRBV14|TRBJ1-1
CASSQDRVRITEAFF
TGTGCCAGCAGCCAAGATAGGGTACGAATAACTGAAGCTTTCTTT
>NA|NA|TRBV5-1|TRBJ1-2
CASSLTGAVYGYTF
TGCGCCAGCAGCTTAACGGGGGCTGTCTATGGCTACACCTTC
>TRBD1|NA|TRBV18|TRBJ1-4
CASSPWDRALEKLFF
TGTGCCAGCTCACCCTGGGACAGGGCGCTTGAAAAACTGTTTTTT
>TRBD2|NA|TRBV27|TRBJ2-5
CASSDRLAGGETQYF
TGTGCCAGCAGTGACCGACTAGCGGGGGGGGAGACCCAGTACTTC
>TRBD2|NA|TRBV7-3|TRBJ2-3
CASSSLSGRDSDTQYF
TGTGCCAGCAGCTCACTTAGCGGGAGGGATTCGGATACGCAGTATTTT
>NA|NA|TRBV7-9|TRBJ2-7
CASRGTENEQYF
TGTGCCAGCAGAGGGACGGAAAACGAGCAGTACTTC
>NA|NA|TRBV7-8|TRBJ2-1
CASSALERQWNEQFF
TGTGCCAGCAGCGCCCTAGAGAGACAGTGGAATGAGCAGTTCTTC
>NA|NA|TRBV7-8|TRBJ2-7
CASSSRGQPYEQYF
TGTGCCAGCAGCTCACGTGGACAGCCCTACGAGCAGTACTTC
>TRBD2|NA|TRBV29-1|TRBJ2-1
CSVRGTSLDFSYNEQFF
TGCAGCGTCCGTGGGACTAGTTTGGATTTCTCCTACAATGAGCAGTTCTTC
>TRBD1|NA|TRBV6-1|TRBJ1-1
CASLTGTGGTEAFF
TGTGCCAGTCTTACCGGGACAGGGGGCACTGAAGCTTTCTTT
>NA|NA|TRBV5-1|TRBJ2-2
CASSYNSNTGELFF
TGCGCCAGCAGCTATAACTCGAACACCGGGGAGCTGTTTTTT
>TRBD2|NA|TRBV11-2|TRBJ2-1
CASSRTSGGEQFF
TGTGCCAGCAGCCGGACTAGCGGGGGGGAGCAGTTCTTC
>NA|NA|TRBV9|TRBJ1-1
CASSVGPPGSEAFF
TGTGCCAGCAGCGTAGGCCCCCCGGGCAGTGAAGCTTTCTTT
>TRBD1|NA|TRBV27|TRBJ1-6
CASSVLTGLHNSPLHF
TGTGCCAGCAGCGTACTGACAGGGCTACATAATTCACCCCTCCACTTT
>TRBD1|NA|TRBV7-9|TRBJ1-1
CASVQQGVMNTEAFF
TGTGCCAGCGTCCAACAGGGGGTAATGAACACTGAAGCTTTCTTT